This is a list of T cell receptor beta chains from one sample in a study of siplizumab effects on memory and regulatory T cells. Produced via immunoSEQ multiplex PCR; TCRdb's table is partial and in-frame only. Of roughly 120,000 clones in the sample, approximately 90% were seen once. Sequencing input: Tregs sorted from blood. The receptor set was obtained from a human donor in good health. Each CDR3 is given with its conserved first and last residue. Fields, in order: J gene, D gene, clone size, V gene, CDR3 length, CDR3 DNA, CDR3 protein. D genes are given only for firm matches. The size field is filled for only some rows; it gives once, few, many or a size class.

TRBJ2-1 - once TRBV5-4 15 TGTGCCAGCAGCTCGCAGTGGAGCTCCTACAATGAGCAGTTCTTC CASSSQWSSYNEQFF
TRBJ2-3 - - TRBV7-2 16 TGTGCCAGCAGCTTAGGGCTCTACCACAAGGGGGATACGCAGTATTTT CASSLGLYHKGDTQYF
TRBJ2-6 - - TRBV6-1 15 TGTGCCAGCCGAGGCTACGAGTCTGGGGCCAACGTCCTGACTTTC CASRGYESGANVLTF
TRBJ2-5 - - TRBV6-5 12 TGTGCCAGCAGTCGCTCGTGGGAGACCCAGTACTTC CASSRSWETQYF
TRBJ1-2 - - TRBV28 15 TGTGCCAGCAGTTTCGGGCTTCTCGCTAACTATGGCTACACCTTC CASSFGLLANYGYTF
TRBJ2-5 TRBD1 - TRBV18 14 TGTGCCACCTCGACGGGACAGGGTTCAGAGACCCAGTACTTC CATSTGQGSETQYF
TRBJ2-7 - - TRBV7-2 11 TGTGCCAGCAGCGAGGTTCTCGAGCAGTACTTC CASSEVLEQYF
TRBJ1-4 - - TRBV19 13 TGTGCCAGTAGGTCCAGGGTTAATGAAAAACTGTTTTTT CASRSRVNEKLFF
TRBJ2-3 - - TRBV15 13 TGTGCCACCCGACCTTGGGACACAGATACGCAGTATTTT CATRPWDTDTQYF
TRBJ2-3 - once TRBV27 13 TGTGCCAGCAGGAGTATCAGCACAGATACGCAGTATTTT CASRSISTDTQYF
TRBJ2-1 - - TRBV4-1 15 TGCGCCAGCAGCCAAGGAGGTAGTGGTGGCGATGAGCAGTTCTTC CASSQGGSGGDEQFF
TRBJ1-1 - - TRBV18 14 TGTGCCAGCTCAGCCGGGGGTGCGAACACTGAAGCTTTCTTT CASSAGGANTEAFF
TRBJ1-6 - once TRBV7-2 13 TGTGCCAGCAGCTTAGATAGGAAGGCACCCCTCCACTTT CASSLDRKAPLHF
TRBJ1-5 - once TRBV7-2 15 TGTGCCAGCAGTCCTACGTCGCAGGGCAATCAGCCCCAGCATTTT CASSPTSQGNQPQHF
TRBJ2-3 TRBD2 - TRBV15 16 TGTGCCACCAGCGGCCAACTAGCGGGAGGCGCAGATACGCAGTATTTT CATSGQLAGGADTQYF
TRBJ1-1 - - TRBV5-1 13 TGCGCCAGCAGCTTTGTGGAGGACACTGAAGCTTTCTTT CASSFVEDTEAFF
TRBJ1-2 - - TRBV30 16 TGTGCCTGGAGTGTACGGCGCACAGGGAGAGGAGATGGCTACACCTTC CAWSVRRTGRGDGYTF
TRBJ1-2 - - TRBV19 16 TGTGCCAGTAGTGTTTCCCAGATCGGGGGAGGTTATGGCTACACCTTC CASSVSQIGGGYGYTF
TRBJ2-1 TRBD2 - TRBV11-2 14 TGTGCCAGCAGCACGGGACTAGCGCCTTCCGAGCAGTTCTTC CASSTGLAPSEQFF
TRBJ2-3 - - TRBV5-1 17 TGCGCCAGCAGCTTGGCCTGGAGTAGCGGTAGCACAGATACGCAGTATTTT CASSLAWSSGSTDTQYF
TRBJ2-5 TRBD2 - TRBV5-1 13 TGCGCCAGCAGCAGTAGCGGGATGGAGACCCAGTACTTC CASSSSGMETQYF
TRBJ1-6 - - TRBV6-5 12 TGTGCCAGCAGCTATAGTTCACGTCGCCTCCACTTT CASSYSSRRLHF
TRBJ2-2 - - TRBV5-6 15 TGTGCCACCAGCGGGTTAACGGGCGGCACCGGGGAGCTGTTTTTT CATSGLTGGTGELFF
TRBJ2-1 TRBD2 - TRBV2 15 TGTGCCAGCAGTCCCCCTAGCGGGAGAGGGGGTGAGCAGTTCTTC CASSPPSGRGGEQFF
TRBJ2-7 TRBD1 - TRBV7-9 13 TGTGCCAGCAGCCGACAGGGGTACTACGAGCAGTACTTC CASSRQGYYEQYF
TRBJ2-1 - few TRBV20-1 11 TGCAGTGCTAGGAAAGGAAATGAGCAGTTCTTC CSARKGNEQFF
TRBJ2-7 TRBD2 - TRBV6-6 13 TGTGCCAGCGGGACTAGCGGGAGATACGAGCAGTACTTC CASGTSGRYEQYF
TRBJ2-3 TRBD2 - TRBV5-4 16 TGTGCCAGCAGCCAGGGGAAGCGGGGGTACACAGATACGCAGTATTTT CASSQGKRGYTDTQYF
TRBJ2-6 - - TRBV6-1 15 TGTGCCAGCAGCGAAGGGTACTCTGGGGCCAACGTCCTGACTTTC CASSEGYSGANVLTF
TRBJ2-7 - - TRBV18 14 TGTGCCAGCTCACCACCAAGCGGTCCCTACGAGCAGTACTTC CASSPPSGPYEQYF
TRBJ1-1 - - TRBV7-9 14 TGTGCCAGCAGCTTACCGGTGGCAAAAACCGAAGCTTTCTTT CASSLPVAKTEAFF
TRBJ1-6 - - TRBV13 18 TGTGCCAGCAGCTTGATGGGGGTTGGGGGCTCCTATAATTCACCCCTCCACTTT CASSLMGVGGSYNSPLHF
TRBJ2-5 - - TRBV11-2 15 TGTGCCAGCAGCCCCTGGACTAACCTGGCAGAGACCCAGTACTTC CASSPWTNLAETQYF
TRBJ2-7 - - TRBV18 15 TGTGCCAGCTCACCTCAGGAGGCGGCGGCCTACGAGCAGTACTTC CASSPQEAAAYEQYF
TRBJ2-7 - once TRBV5-5 14 TGTGCCAGCAGCTTGGCCTCGGCTTCCTACGAGCAGTACTTC CASSLASASYEQYF
TRBJ1-1 TRBD1 - TRBV7-9 16 TGTGCCAGCAGCTTAGGTGGGACAGGGGGGAACACTGAAGCTTTCTTT CASSLGGTGGNTEAFF
TRBJ2-2 - - TRBV5-6 14 TGTGCCAGCAGCTTAGTCGGCGGGGTCGGGGAGCTGTTTTTT CASSLVGGVGELFF
TRBJ1-2 - - TRBV7-8 13 TGTGCCAGCAGCCGCGACACTAACTATGGCTACACCTTC CASSRDTNYGYTF